The subject of this entry is one T cell receptor (beta chain). The entry originates in a study of control samples from healthy donors and cancer patients. The protocol was immunoSEQ multiplex PCR, while the TCRdb copy is restricted to in-frame clones and leaves out a portion. The sample yields roughly 450,000 clones, about nine tenths seen once. The germline V gene has CDR1 SGHDT and CDR2 YYEEEE. V lost 4 bases, J lost 1 base, and 14 bases lay in between. The CDR3 spans 16 residues. The sequence came from a man aged 40-49 years with head and neck cancer. Sequenced: PBMCs. The rearrangement joins TRBV5-6 to TRBJ2-2; D remains ambiguous. For the CDR3, the DNA is TGTGCCAGCAGCCAAAGCCGGGTTCGGAACACCGGGGAGCTGTTTTTT. Amino acids: CASSQSRVRNTGELFF.